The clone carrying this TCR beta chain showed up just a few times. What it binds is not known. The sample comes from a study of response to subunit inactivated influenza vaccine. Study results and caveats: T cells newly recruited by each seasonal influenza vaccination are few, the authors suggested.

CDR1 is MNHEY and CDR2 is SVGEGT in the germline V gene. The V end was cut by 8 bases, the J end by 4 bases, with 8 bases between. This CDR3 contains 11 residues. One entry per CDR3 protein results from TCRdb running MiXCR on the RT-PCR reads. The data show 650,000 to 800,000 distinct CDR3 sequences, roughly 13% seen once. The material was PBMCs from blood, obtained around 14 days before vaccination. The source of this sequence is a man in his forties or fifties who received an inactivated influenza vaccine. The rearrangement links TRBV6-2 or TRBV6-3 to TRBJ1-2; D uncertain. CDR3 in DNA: TGTGCCAGCGGGTTTCCCTATGGCTACACCTTC. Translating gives CASGFPYGYTF.